The 7 T cell receptor beta chains below come from one sample, sequenced in a study of memory CD4+ T cells and cytomegalovirus serostatus. TCRdb's copy holds only in-frame clones and misses some; the assay was immunoSEQ multiplex PCR. The profile shows about 47,000 clones, around 74% of them singletons. The sort gate was single viable CD3+CD4+CD8-CD45RO+ cells for memory CD4+ T cells. Sample: memory CD4+ T cells from blood. These receptors originate from an adult in good health and CMV-seropositive.

The chain carries TRBV7-8 and TRBJ1-1, with TRBD1 as a possible D gene (5 bases). Germline V gives CDR1 SGHVS, CDR2 FQNEAQ. The V end was cut by 1 base, the J end by 2 bases, with 8 bases between. This CDR3 has 14 residues. The CDR3 sequence: CASSLVQGNTEAFF. CDR3 bases: TGTGCCAGCAGCTTAGTTCAGGGTAACACTGAAGCTTTCTTT.

Remarks on this clone: Other DNA sequences in the sample encode the same CDR3. The J gene is TRBJ1-6, the V gene TRBV4-2, with 12 bases that match TRBD1. V lost 4 bases, J lost 10 bases, and 11 bases stayed unmatched. Germline V CDR1 and CDR2: LGHNA, YNFKEQ. The CDR3 extends over 17 amino acids. CDR3 residues: CASSPRDRGLEGSPLHF. DNA of the CDR3: TGTGCCAGCAGCCCCAGGGACAGGGGGCTTGAAGGATCACCCCTCCACTTT.

This clone was seen just once. In nucleotides, the CDR3 is TGTGCCAGCAGCTTGTCCACGGCGCGCCTGGAGGAAAAACTGTTTTTT. Its translation: CASSLSTARLEEKLFF. V and J are TRBV7-2 and TRBJ1-4; D is undetermined. Trimming left V 3 bases short and J 8 bases short, with 19 bases between. The CDR3 spans 16 residues. Germline V gene data show CDR1 as SGHTA and CDR2 as FQGNSA.

This chain joins TRBV10-3 and TRBJ1-3, with D tentatively TRBD1 (5 bases). CDR1 ENHRY and CDR2 SYGVKD come from the germline V gene. Deletions cut 5 bases from V and 1 base from J, with 6 bases between. The CDR3 totals 13 residues. The CDR3 nucleotides read TGTGCCATCAGTCAGGGATCTGGAAACACCATATATTTT. Its translation: CAISQGSGNTIYF.

The J gene is TRBJ2-3, the V gene TRBV27; 9 positions agree with TRBD2. This CDR3 has 16 amino acids. CDR1 is MNHEY, CDR2 SMNVEV, per germline (reference sequence). Losses at the gene ends were 7 bases for V and 4 bases for J; bases not matched to a gene: 12. The DNA of the CDR3 is TGTGCCAGCACGAACCTGGAGCGGGGGGCCGCAGATACGCAGTATTTT. Translated: CASTNLERGAADTQYF.

The chain joins TRBV11-2 to TRBJ1-4; tentatively, D is TRBD1 (6 bases). Trimming left V 0 bases short and J 6 bases short, with 8 bases between. Germline V lookup: CDR1 SGHAT, CDR2 FQNNGV. CDR3 length: 14 amino acids. DNA of the CDR3: TGTGCCAGCAGCTTAGATCCAGGGGATGAAAAACTGTTTTTT. This sequence encodes CASSLDPGDEKLFF.

The chain employs TRBV18 and TRBJ2-3; D is unresolved. Deletions cut 6 bases from V and 2 bases from J, with 3 bases between. Germline CDR1 KGHSH, CDR2 LQKENI. The CDR3 length is 11 residues. CDR3 DNA sequence: TGTGCCAGCTCGTACACAGATACGCAGTATTTT. This sequence encodes CASSYTDTQYF. Full variable domain (outside the CDR3, taken from reference TRBV18 and TRBJ2-3): NAGVMQNPRHLVRRRGQEARLRCSPMKGHSHVYWYRQLPEEGLKFMVYLQKENIIDESGMPKERFSAEFPKEGPSILRIQQVVRGDSAAYFCASSYTDTQYFGPGTRLTVL.